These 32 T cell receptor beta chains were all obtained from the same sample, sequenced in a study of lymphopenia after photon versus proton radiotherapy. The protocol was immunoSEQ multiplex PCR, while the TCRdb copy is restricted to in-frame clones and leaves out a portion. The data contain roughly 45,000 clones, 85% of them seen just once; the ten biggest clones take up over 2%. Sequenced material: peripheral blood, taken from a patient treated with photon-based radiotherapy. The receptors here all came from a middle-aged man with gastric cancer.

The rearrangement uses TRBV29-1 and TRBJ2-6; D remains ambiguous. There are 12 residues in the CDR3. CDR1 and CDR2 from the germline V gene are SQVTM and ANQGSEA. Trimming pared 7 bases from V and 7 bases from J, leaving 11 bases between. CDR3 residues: CSAGSLANVLTF. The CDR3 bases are TGCAGCGCTGGTAGTCTAGCCAACGTCCTGACTTTC.

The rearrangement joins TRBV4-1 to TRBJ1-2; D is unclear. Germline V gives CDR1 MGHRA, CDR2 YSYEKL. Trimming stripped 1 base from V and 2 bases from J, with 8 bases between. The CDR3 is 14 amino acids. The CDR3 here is CASSQAEANYGYTF. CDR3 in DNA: TGCGCCAGCAGCCAAGCAGAGGCCAACTATGGCTACACCTTC.

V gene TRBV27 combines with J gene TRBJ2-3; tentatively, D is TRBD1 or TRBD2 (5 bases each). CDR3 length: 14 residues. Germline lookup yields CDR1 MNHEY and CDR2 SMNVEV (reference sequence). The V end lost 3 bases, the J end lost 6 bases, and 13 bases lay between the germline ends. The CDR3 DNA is TGTGCCAGCAGTTTGAGGGGAAGGGGCGATACGCAGTATTTT. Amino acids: CASSLRGRGDTQYF.

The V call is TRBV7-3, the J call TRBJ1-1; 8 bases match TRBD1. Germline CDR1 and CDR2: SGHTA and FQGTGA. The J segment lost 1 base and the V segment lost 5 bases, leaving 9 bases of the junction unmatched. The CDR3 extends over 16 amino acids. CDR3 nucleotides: TGTGCCAGCAGCCCCGGACAGGGTCCCTGGAACACTGAAGCTTTCTTT. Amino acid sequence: CASSPGQGPWNTEAFF.

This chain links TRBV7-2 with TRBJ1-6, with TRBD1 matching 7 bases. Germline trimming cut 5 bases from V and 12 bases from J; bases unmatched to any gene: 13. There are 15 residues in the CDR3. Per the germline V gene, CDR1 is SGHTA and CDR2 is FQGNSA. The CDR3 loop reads CASSLDMDRSLPLHF. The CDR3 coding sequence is TGTGCCAGCAGCCTAGATATGGACAGGTCTTTACCCCTCCACTTT.

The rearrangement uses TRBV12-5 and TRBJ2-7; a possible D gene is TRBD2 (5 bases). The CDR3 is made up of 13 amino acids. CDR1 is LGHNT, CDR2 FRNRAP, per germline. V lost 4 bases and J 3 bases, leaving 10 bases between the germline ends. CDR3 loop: CASGWGAGYEQYF. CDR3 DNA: TGTGCTAGTGGTTGGGGAGCAGGCTACGAGCAGTACTTC.

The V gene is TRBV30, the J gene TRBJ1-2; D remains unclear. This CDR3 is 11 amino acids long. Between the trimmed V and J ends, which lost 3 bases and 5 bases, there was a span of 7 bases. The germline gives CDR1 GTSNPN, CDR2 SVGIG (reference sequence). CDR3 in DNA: TGTGCCTGGAGCACAGCTTATGGCTACACCTTC. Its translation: CAWSTAYGYTF. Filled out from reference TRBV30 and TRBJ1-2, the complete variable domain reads SQTIHQWPATLVQPVGSPLSLECTVEGTSNPNLYWYRQAAGRGLQLLFYSVGIGQISSEVPQNLSASRPQDRQFILSSKKLLLSDSGFYLCAWSTAYGYTFGSGTRLTVV.

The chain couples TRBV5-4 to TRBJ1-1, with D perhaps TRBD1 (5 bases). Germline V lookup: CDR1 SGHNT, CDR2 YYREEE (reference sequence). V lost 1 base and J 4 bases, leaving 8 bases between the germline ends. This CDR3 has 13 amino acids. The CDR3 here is CASSLTGGTEAFF. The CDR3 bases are TGTGCCAGCAGCTTGACGGGGGGCACTGAAGCTTTCTTT.

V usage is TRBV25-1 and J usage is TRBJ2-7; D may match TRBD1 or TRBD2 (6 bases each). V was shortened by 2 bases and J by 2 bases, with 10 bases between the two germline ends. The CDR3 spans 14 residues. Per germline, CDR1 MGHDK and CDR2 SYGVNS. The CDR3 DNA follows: TGTGCCAGCAGTGAAATGGGGGGCACCTACGAGCAGTACTTC. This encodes CASSEMGGTYEQYF.

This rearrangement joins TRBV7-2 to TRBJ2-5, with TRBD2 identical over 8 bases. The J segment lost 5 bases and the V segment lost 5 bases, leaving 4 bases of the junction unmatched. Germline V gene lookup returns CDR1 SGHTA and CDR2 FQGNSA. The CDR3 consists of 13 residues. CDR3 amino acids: CASSPGLAETQYF. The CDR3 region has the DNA TGTGCCAGCAGCCCCGGACTAGCCGAGACCCAGTACTTC.

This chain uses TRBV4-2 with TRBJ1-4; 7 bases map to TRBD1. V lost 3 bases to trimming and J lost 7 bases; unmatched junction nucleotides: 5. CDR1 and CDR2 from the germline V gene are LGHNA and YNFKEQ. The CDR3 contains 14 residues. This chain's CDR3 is CASSHVGQLEKLFF. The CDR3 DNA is TGTGCCAGCAGCCACGTGGGACAGCTTGAAAAACTGTTTTTT.

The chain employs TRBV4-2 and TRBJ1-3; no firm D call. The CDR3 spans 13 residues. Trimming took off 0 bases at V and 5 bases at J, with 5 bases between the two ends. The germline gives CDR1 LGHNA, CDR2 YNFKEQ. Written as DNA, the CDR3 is TGTGCCAGCAGCCAAGATCCCCGAAACACCATATATTTT. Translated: CASSQDPRNTIYF.

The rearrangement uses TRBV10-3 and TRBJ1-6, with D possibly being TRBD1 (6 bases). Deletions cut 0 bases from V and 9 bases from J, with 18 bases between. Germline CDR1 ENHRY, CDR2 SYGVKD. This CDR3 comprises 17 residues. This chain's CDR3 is CAISESGRGSLISPLHF. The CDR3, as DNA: TGTGCCATCAGTGAGTCTGGCAGGGGAAGTTTAATTTCACCCCTCCACTTT.

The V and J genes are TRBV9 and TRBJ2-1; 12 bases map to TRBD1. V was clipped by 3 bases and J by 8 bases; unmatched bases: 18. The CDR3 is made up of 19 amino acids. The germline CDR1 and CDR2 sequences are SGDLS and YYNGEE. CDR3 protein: CASSDPVDHRDRGPYEQFF. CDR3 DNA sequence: TGTGCCAGCAGCGATCCCGTGGACCACCGGGACAGGGGGCCCTATGAGCAGTTCTTC.

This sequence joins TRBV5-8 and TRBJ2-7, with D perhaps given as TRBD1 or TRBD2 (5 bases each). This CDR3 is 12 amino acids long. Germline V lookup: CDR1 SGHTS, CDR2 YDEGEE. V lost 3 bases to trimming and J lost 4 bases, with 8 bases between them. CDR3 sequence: CASSWGFYEQYF. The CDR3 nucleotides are TGTGCCAGCAGCTGGGGGTTTTACGAGCAGTACTTC.

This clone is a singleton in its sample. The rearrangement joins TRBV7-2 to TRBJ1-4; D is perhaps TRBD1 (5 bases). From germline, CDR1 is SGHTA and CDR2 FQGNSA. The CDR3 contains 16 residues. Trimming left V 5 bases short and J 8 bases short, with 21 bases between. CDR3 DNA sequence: TGTGCCAGCAGCCCGAGGGGCGGGGATTTTGAGGAAAAACTGTTTTTT. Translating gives CASSPRGGDFEEKLFF.

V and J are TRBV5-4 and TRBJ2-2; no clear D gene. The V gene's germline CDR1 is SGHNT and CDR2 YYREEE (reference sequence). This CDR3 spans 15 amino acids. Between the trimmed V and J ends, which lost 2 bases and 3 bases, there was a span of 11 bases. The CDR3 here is CASSFLASDTGELFF. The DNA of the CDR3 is TGTGCCAGCAGCTTTCTGGCGTCGGACACCGGGGAGCTGTTTTTT.

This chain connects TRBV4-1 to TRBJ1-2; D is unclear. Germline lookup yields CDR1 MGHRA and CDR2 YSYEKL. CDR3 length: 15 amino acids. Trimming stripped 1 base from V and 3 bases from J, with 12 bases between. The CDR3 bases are TGCGCCAGCAGCCAAGCCCTGGTCGCGGACTATGGCTACACCTTC. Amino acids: CASSQALVADYGYTF.

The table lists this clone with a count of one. The CDR3 sequence: CASSQDGGVGNQPQHF. The CDR3 region has the DNA TGCGCCAGCAGCCAAGATGGTGGGGTGGGCAATCAGCCCCAGCATTTT. The chain links TRBV4-3 to TRBJ1-5, with D hard to call. V lost 0 bases to trimming and J lost 2 bases, with 11 bases between them. Per the germline V gene, CDR1 is LGHNA and CDR2 is YSLEER. The CDR3 sequence is 16 residues long.

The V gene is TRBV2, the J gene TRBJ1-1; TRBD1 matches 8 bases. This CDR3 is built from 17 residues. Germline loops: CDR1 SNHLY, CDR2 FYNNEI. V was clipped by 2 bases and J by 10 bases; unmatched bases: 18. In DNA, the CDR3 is TGTGCCAGCAGTGAAATGGACAGGGCCAGACAGGGCGGGGGAGCTTTCTTT. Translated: CASSEMDRARQGGGAFF.

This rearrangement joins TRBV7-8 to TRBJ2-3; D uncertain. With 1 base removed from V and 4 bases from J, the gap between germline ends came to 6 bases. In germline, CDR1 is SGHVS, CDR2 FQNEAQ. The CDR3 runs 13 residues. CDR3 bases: TGTGCCAGCAGCTTAGGGCCGGCAGATACGCAGTATTTT. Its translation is CASSLGPADTQYF.

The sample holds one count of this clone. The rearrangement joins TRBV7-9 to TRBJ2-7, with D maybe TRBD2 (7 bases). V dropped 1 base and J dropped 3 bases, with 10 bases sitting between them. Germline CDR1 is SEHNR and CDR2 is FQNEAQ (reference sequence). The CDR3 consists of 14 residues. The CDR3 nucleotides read TGTGCCAGCAGCTTAGAGGGAGGGGGCTACGAGCAGTACTTC. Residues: CASSLEGGGYEQYF.

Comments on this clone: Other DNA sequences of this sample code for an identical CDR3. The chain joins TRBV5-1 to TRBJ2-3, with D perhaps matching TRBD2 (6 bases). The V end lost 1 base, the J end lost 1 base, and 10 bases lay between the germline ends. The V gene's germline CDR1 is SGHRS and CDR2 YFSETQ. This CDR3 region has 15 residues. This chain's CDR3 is CASSLRGVGTDTQYF. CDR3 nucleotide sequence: TGCGCCAGCAGCTTGCGCGGGGTCGGCACAGATACGCAGTATTTT.

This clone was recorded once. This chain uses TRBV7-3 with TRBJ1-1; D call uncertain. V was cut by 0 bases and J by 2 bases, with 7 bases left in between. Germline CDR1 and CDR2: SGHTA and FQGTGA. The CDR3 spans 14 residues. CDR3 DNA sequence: TGTGCCAGCAGCTTAACCCCAGCCAACACTGAAGCTTTCTTT. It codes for CASSLTPANTEAFF.

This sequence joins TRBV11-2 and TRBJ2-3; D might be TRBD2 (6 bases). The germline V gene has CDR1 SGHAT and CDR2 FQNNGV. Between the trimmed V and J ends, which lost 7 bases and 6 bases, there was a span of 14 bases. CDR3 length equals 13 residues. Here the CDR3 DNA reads TGTGCCAGCACCTCGGCGGGGTGGGATACGCAGTATTTT. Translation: CASTSAGWDTQYF.

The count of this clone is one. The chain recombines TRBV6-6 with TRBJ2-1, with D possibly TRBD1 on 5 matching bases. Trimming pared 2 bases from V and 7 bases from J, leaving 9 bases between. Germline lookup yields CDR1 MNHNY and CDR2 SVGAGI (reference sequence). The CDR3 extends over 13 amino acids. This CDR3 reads CASSYPPGNEQFF. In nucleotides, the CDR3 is TGTGCCAGCAGTTACCCCCCAGGGAATGAGCAGTTCTTC.

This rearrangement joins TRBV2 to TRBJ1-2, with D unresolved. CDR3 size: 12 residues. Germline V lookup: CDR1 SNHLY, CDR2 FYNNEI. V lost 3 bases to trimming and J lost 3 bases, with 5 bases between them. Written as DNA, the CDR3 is TGTGCCAGCAGTGATACTTACTATGGCTACACCTTC. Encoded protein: CASSDTYYGYTF.

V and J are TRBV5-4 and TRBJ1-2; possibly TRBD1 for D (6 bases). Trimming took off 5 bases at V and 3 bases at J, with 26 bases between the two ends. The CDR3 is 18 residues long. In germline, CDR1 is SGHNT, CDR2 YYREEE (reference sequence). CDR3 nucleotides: TGTGCCAGCAGTCTACCTCACACCAGGGGTCGTATAGACTATGGCTACACCTTC. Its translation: CASSLPHTRGRIDYGYTF.

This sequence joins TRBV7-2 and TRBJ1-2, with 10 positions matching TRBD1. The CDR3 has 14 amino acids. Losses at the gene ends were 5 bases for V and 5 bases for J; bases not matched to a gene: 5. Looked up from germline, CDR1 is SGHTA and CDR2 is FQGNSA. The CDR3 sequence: CASSPTGGPYGYTF. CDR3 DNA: TGTGCCAGCAGCCCGACAGGGGGCCCTTATGGCTACACCTTC. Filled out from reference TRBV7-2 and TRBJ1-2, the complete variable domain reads GAGVSQSPSNKVTEKGKDVELRCDPISGHTALYWYRQSLGQGLEFLIYFQGNSAPDKSGLPSDRFSAERTGGSVSTLTIQRTQQEDSAVYLCASSPTGGPYGYTFGSGTRLTVV.

The CDR3 is CASSDGLVGEQYF. As DNA, the CDR3 is TGTGCCAGCAGCGATGGGTTGGTGGGCGAGCAGTACTTC. J is TRBJ2-7 and V is TRBV2; D gene uncertain. The CDR3 loop spans 13 amino acids. The V gene lost 6 bases and the J gene lost 6 bases, with 15 bases spanning the gap. From germline, CDR1 is SNHLY and CDR2 FYNNEI.

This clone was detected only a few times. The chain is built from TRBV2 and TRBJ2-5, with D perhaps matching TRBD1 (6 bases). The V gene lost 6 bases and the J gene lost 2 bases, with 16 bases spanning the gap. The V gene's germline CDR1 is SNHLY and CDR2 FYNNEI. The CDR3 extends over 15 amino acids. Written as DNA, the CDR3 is TGTGCCAGCAGCCGACTAAGGACAGTACAAGAGACCCAGTACTTC. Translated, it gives CASSRLRTVQETQYF.

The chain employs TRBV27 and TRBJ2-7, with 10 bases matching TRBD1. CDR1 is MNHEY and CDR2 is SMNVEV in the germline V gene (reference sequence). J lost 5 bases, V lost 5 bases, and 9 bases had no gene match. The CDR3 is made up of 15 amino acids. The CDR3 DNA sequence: TGTGCCAGCAGTCTCCGACAGGGGGCATTGAACGAGCAGTACTTC. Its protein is CASSLRQGALNEQYF.